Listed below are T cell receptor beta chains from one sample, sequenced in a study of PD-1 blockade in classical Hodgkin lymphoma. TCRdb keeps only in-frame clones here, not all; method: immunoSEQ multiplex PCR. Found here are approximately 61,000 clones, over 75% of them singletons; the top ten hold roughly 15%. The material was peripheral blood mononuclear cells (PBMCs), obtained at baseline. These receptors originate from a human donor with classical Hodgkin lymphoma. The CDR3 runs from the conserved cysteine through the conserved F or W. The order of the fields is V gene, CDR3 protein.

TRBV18 CASSQRTGGNTEAFF
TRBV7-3 CASSLYPGDSYEQYF
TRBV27 CASSLFPAEKLFF
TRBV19 CASSMRSSLDTIYF
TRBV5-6 CASSPQGAWNTIYF
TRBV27 CASAGEGYTEAFF
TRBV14 CASSQGPPETQYF
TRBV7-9 CASSDRASNTEAFF
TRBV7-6 CASSSLDEQFF
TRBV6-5 CASSLGKGRRYEQYF
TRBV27 CASSRGYSNQPQHF
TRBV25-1 CASTPWGWPNPETQYF
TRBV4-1 CASSQDGTDSNYGYTF
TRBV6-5 CASSYGSNQPQHF
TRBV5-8 CASSLGVWGPGYGYTF
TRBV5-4 CASSFHSADTQYF
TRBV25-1 CASSEWGTGTVYGYTF
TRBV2 CASRQTYEQYF
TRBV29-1 CSVVTPTGEAFF
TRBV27 CASSFEGGLAPLHF
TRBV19 CASSSYPTGNTIYF
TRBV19 CASSNRGGVMEKLFF
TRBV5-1 CASSLSPSGSSYNEQFF
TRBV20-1 CSARMNTEAFF
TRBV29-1 CSAGQAAIGYGYTF
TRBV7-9 CASSFGVIYEQYF
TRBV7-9 CASSSEETQYF
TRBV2 CASTPKLMQSNTEAFF
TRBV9 CASSPHPGEAFF
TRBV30 CAWDRSSGNTIYF
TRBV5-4 CASSLAGLADPYNEQFF
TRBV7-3 CASSQTTGRTDTQYF
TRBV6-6 CASRKRGGGADTQYF
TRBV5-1 CASSSQGIEQFF
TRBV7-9 CASSLYVSDSPLHF
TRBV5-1 CASSLVAGSNTEAFF
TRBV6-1 CASRKETQYF
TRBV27 CASSLWQGAETQYF
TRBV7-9 CASSLEPQGQYF
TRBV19 CASSPRTSGGEDTQYF
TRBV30 CAWSAGGAGANVLTF
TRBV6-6 CASSYSISGSEKLFF
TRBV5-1 CASTTGAMNTEAFF
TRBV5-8 CASSLPDPYGYTF
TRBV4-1 CASSQSGEKLFF
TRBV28 CASSFHLIPRQEDNEKLFF
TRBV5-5 CASSLKQTASYNSPLHF
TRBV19 CASSTPGRQANYGYTF
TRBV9 CASSVSGGSYNEQFF
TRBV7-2 CASSTRGGQSEKLFF
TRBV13 CASIRGHTEAFF
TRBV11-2 CASTHLSYEQYF